This TCR beta chain was captured in a study of tumor and adjacent non-tumor tissue in lung cancer. Findings and limits, study-wide: Compared with tumor, normal lung showed significantly lower TCR diversity.

For this clonotype: What it binds is unknown. A junction end diverges from the germline sequence, so it may reflect a read error.

The template was RNA from unsorted bulk tissue. A modified ARM-PCR protocol with three rounds of nested PCR amplified TCRbeta. MiXCR was run by TCRdb on the multiplex PCR reads, yielding one entry per CDR3 protein. The data contain 60,000 to 90,000 distinct CDR3 sequences, 77% of them singletons. This CDR3 spans 15 amino acids. The sample consisted of lung tumor tissue. This TCR came from a woman in her 50s with non-small cell lung cancer. The V call is TRBV12-3 or TRBV12-4, the J call TRBJ2-2, with 7 nucleotides matching TRBD1. The CDR3 coding sequence is TGTGGCAGCAGTTTGACAGGGTTGGACGCCGGGGAGCTGTTTTTT. Amino acids: CGSSLTGLDAGELFF.